Below, 15 T cell receptor beta chains from the same sample are listed, as sequenced in a study of T-cell reconstitution after alpha-beta-depleted transplantation in children. The TCRbeta library was prepared with unique molecular identifiers. Each CDR3 protein is one row after TCRdb ran MiXCR on the PCR reads. Of fewer than 550,000 distinct CDR3 sequences in the sample, about 10% were seen once. The sequenced sample was PBMCs, obtained before TCRalphabeta/CD19-depleted stem cell transplant. These receptors all stem from a child aged 2-15 years with inherited bone marrow failure, due to receive a stem cell transplant.

In its sample, this clonotype was seen a few times. J is TRBJ2-7 and V is TRBV5-1; TRBD2 matches at 12 bases. The CDR3 length is 14 residues. Germline-derived CDR1 and CDR2 are SGHRS and YFSETQ. The J segment lost 4 bases and the V segment lost 6 bases, leaving 5 bases of the junction unmatched. The chain's CDR3 is CASKTSGSGYEQYF. DNA of the CDR3: TGCGCCAGCAAGACTAGCGGGAGTGGATACGAGCAGTACTTC.

This rearrangement joins TRBV29-1 to TRBJ2-5; D remains ambiguous. The V gene's germline CDR1 is SQVTM and CDR2 ANQGSEA. The CDR3 spans 12 residues. V shed 6 bases and J shed 5 bases, with 13 bases lying between them. In DNA form, the CDR3 reads TGCAGCGTCCCTGAAGTATATGAGACCCAGTACTTC. Protein product: CSVPEVYETQYF.

This clonotype was observed at least ten times. An end of the junction does not agree with germline; a read error may underlie this. The chain carries TRBV7-8 and TRBJ2-1; possibly TRBD1 for D (5 bases). Germline V gene lookup returns CDR1 SGHVS and CDR2 FQNEAQ. This CDR3 has 11 residues. The CDR3 coding sequence is TGTGCCAGCAGCTTAGGGACAATACCAGTCTTC. The encoded protein is CASSLGTIPVF.

This clonotype came up many times. The rearrangement uses TRBV6-1 and TRBJ2-2; D is ambiguous. Germline assignment: CDR1 MNHNS and CDR2 SASEGT. The CDR3 runs 13 residues. The V gene lost 6 bases and the J gene lost 6 bases, with 11 bases spanning the gap. The CDR3 loop reads CASRAGWSGELFF. The CDR3 region has the DNA TGTGCCAGCAGGGCTGGCTGGTCCGGGGAGCTGTTTTTT.

The V and J genes are TRBV6-5 and TRBJ2-5, with D maybe TRBD2 (6 bases). This CDR3 has 15 residues. Per the germline V gene, CDR1 is MNHEY and CDR2 is SVGAGI. Trimming took off 6 bases at V and 5 bases at J, with 19 bases between the two ends. In DNA, the CDR3 is TGTGCCAGCAGACGATACGGGGGAGGCAGGGAGACCCAGTACTTC. This sequence encodes CASRRYGGGRETQYF.

The chain joins TRBV7-6 to TRBJ2-2; D gene unclear. Between the trimmed V and J ends, which lost 5 bases and 4 bases, there was a span of 8 bases. The CDR3 sequence is 13 residues long. Germline V gene lookup returns CDR1 SGHVS and CDR2 FNYEAQ. The CDR3 is CASSQVSTGELFF. The CDR3 DNA reads as TGTGCCAGCAGCCAAGTGAGCACCGGGGAGCTGTTTTTT.

In this sample, this clonotype turned up a few times. As DNA, the CDR3 is TGCAGTGCTAGACCCTCGGGCCTCCTAACAGATACGCAGTATTTT. Translating it yields CSARPSGLLTDTQYF. The chain is built from TRBV20-1 and TRBJ2-3; no definite D call. Deletions cut 2 bases from V and 3 bases from J, with 15 bases between. The CDR3 is 15 residues long. The V gene's germline CDR1 is DFQATT and CDR2 SNEGSKA (reference sequence).

Turning to this clonotype: A clone one base away is much larger, so this may be a read error. The rearrangement links TRBV28 to TRBJ1-1; weak D call: TRBD1 (5 bases). There are 16 residues in the CDR3. Germline CDR1 and CDR2: MDHEN and SYDVKM. The CDR3 reads CASSRHPWGMNTGAFF. For the CDR3, the DNA is TGTGCCAGCAGCCGACACCCCTGGGGGATGAACACTGGAGCTTTCTTT.

This clonotype was seen many times. This chain uses TRBV20-1 with TRBJ2-3; 8 positions agree with TRBD2. Per the germline V gene, CDR1 is DFQATT and CDR2 is SNEGSKA (reference sequence). V lost 0 bases to trimming and J lost 3 bases; unmatched junction nucleotides: 5. This CDR3 region has 15 residues. The CDR3 coding sequence is TGCAGTGCTAGAGATCGGGAGGGTCTAACAGATACGCAGTATTTT. This sequence encodes CSARDREGLTDTQYF.

This clonotype was counted many times. The chain's CDR3 is CASSSRLAGEQETQYF. The CDR3 coding sequence is TGTGCCAGCAGCTCCCGACTAGCGGGAGAGCAAGAGACCCAGTACTTC. The chain couples TRBV7-9 to TRBJ2-5, with 12 bases aligning to TRBD2. The junction had 5 bases not matched to a gene; V was cut back by 4 bases and J by 2 bases. The CDR3 runs 16 residues. Germline loops: CDR1 SEHNR, CDR2 FQNEAQ (reference sequence).

This clonotype was counted ten times or more. The rearrangement joins TRBV5-1 to TRBJ2-3; TRBD2 is a possible D gene (5 bases). Germline CDR1 is SGHRS and CDR2 is YFSETQ. The CDR3 consists of 13 residues. Trimming removed 2 bases from V and 4 bases from J, with 8 bases in between. The CDR3 region is CASSFDGADTQYF. In nucleotides, the CDR3 is TGCGCCAGCAGCTTCGACGGGGCAGATACGCAGTATTTT.

This clonotype was counted ten times or more. The V call is TRBV7-9, the J call TRBJ1-4; D not resolved. Trimming took 4 bases from V and 5 from J, leaving 2 bases between them. This CDR3 spans 11 amino acids. Per germline, CDR1 SEHNR and CDR2 FQNEAQ (reference sequence). The CDR3 coding sequence is TGTGCCAGCAGCTACAATGAAAAACTGTTTTTT. It specifies CASSYNEKLFF.

This sequence joins TRBV12-3 or TRBV12-4 and TRBJ2-3; D is unresolved. CDR3 length: 11 amino acids. V lost 6 bases, J lost 6 bases, and 7 bases lay in between. CDR3 in DNA: TGTGCCAGCAGGGTTTCGGATACGCAGTATTTT. As protein: CASRVSDTQYF.

The chain uses TRBV7-9 and TRBJ2-3; 7 bases match TRBD1. CDR1 and CDR2 from the germline V gene are SEHNR and FQNEAQ (reference sequence). The CDR3 has 15 amino acids. J lost 10 bases, V lost 5 bases, and 15 bases had no gene match. The DNA of the CDR3 is TGTGCCAGCAGCCCCGGCACAGGGGACAGATACGCGCAGTATTTT. Translated: CASSPGTGDRYAQYF.

This clonotype was recorded at least ten times. The V call is TRBV20-1, the J call TRBJ1-2; D is perhaps TRBD1 (5 bases). The length of the CDR3 is 16 residues. V was clipped by 0 bases and J by 6 bases, with 20 bases between them. The germline V gene encodes CDR1 DFQATT and CDR2 SNEGSKA (reference sequence). The DNA of the CDR3 is TGCAGTGCTAGAGATCCGGATCAGGGAAAGGCCGATGGCTACACCTTC. Its translation is CSARDPDQGKADGYTF.